This T cell receptor beta chain was captured in a study of blood T cell repertoires in COVID-19. Study-wide context: Samples of COVID-19 (acute and convalescent) were obtained from the United States, Italy and Spain. Sample material is recorded as cDNA or gDNA derived from T cells, B-cell-depleted T cells, or PBMCs.

Methods used by the authors: Quantification of nucleated cells was approximated via reference gene primer amplification. Generated by immunoSEQ multiplex PCR, the TCRdb table keeps only in-frame clones and is missing some. The V and J calls and the clone size are those of that table, but D and trimming were determined from the DNA. The data hold around 170,000 clones, with around 83% observed a single time. The germline V gene has CDR1 MNHNY and CDR2 SVGAGI (reference sequence). This CDR3 is 11 amino acids long. Trimming pared 7 bases from V and 1 base from J, leaving 4 bases between. The genes are TRBV6-6 and TRBJ1-1; D not certain. The clonotype originates from a human donor in a cohort sampled during active COVID-19. Sequencing was done on a sample of peripheral blood. The CDR3: CASTENTEAFF. The CDR3, as DNA: TGTGCCAGCACAGAGAACACTGAAGCTTTCTTT.